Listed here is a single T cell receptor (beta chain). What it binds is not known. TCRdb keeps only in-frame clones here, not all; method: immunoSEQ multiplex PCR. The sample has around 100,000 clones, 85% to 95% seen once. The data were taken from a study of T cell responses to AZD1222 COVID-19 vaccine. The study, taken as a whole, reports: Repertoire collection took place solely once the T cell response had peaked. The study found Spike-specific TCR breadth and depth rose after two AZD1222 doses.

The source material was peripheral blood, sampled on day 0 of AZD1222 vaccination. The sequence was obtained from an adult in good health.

The CDR3 region has the DNA TGTGCCAGCAGTCCGTACCTAGCGGGCATCTACAATGAGCAGTTCTTC. This encodes CASSPYLAGIYNEQFF. V usage is TRBV27 and J usage is TRBJ2-1, with 8 bases identical to TRBD2. The V segment lost 5 bases and the J segment 3 bases; nucleotides outside the gene matches: 9. Germline V gives CDR1 MNHEY, CDR2 SMNVEV (reference sequence). The length of the CDR3 is 16 residues.